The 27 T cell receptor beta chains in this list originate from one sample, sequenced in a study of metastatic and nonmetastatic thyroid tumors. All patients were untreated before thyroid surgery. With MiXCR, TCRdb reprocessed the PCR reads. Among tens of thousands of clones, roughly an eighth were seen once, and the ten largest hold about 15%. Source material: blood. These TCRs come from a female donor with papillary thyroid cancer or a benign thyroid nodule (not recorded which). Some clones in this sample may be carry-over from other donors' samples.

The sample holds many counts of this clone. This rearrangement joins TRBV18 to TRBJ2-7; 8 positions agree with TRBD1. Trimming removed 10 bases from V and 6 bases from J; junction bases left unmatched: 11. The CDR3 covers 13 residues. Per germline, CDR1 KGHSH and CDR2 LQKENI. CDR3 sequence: CATQSGQAREQYF. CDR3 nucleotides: TGTGCCACCCAGTCGGGACAGGCACGCGAGCAGTACTTC.

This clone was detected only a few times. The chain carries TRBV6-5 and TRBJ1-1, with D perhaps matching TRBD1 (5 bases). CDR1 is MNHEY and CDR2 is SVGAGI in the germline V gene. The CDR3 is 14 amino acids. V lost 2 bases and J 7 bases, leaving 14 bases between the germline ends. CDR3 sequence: CASSYRRGQHEAFF. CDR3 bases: TGTGCCAGCAGTTACAGGAGGGGCCAACATGAAGCTTTCTTT.

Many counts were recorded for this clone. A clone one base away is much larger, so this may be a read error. The CDR3 DNA sequence: TGTGCCAGTGGGAACACCGGGGAGCTGTTTTTT. This codes for CASGNTGELFF. The chain links TRBV12-3 or TRBV12-4 to TRBJ2-2; D unclear. V was shortened by 9 bases and J by 1 base, with 3 bases between the two germline ends. This CDR3 has 11 residues.

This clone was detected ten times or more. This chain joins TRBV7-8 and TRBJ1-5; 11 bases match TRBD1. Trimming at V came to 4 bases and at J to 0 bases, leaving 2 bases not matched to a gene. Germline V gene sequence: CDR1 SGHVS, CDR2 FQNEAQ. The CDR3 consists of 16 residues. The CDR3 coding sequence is TGTGCCAGCAGCTCCGGGACAGGGGGTAGCAATCAGCCCCAGCATTTT. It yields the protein CASSSGTGGSNQPQHF. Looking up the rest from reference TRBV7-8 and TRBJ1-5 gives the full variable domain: GAGVSQSPRYKVAKRGQDVALRCDPISGHVSLFWYQQALGQGPEFLTYFQNEAQLDKSGLPSDRFFAERPEGSVSTLKIQRTQQEDSAVYLCASSSGTGGSNQPQHFGDGTRLSIL.

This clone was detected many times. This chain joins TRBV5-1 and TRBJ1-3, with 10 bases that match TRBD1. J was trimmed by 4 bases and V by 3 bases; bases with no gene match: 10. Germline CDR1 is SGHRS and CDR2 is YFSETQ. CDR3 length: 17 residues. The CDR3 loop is CASSSQTGGIVGNTIYF. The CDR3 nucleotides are TGCGCCAGCAGCTCCCAGACAGGGGGCATCGTAGGAAACACCATATATTTT.

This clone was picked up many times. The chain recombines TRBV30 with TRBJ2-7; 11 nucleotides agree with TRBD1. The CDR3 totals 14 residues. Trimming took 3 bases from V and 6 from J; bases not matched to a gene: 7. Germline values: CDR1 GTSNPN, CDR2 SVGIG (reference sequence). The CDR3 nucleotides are TGTGCCTGGAGACGGCGAGGGACAGGGGGCGAGCAGTACTTC. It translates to CAWRRRGTGGEQYF.

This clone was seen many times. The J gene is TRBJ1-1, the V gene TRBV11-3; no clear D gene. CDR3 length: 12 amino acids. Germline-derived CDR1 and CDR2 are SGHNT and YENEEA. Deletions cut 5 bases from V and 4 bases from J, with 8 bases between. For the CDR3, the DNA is TGTGCCAGCAGCCCTACCTCCACTGAAGCTTTCTTT. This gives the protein CASSPTSTEAFF. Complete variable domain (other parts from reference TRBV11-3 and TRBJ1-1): EAGVVQSPRYKIIEKKQPVAFWCNPISGHNTLYWYLQNLGQGPELLIRYENEEAVDDSQLPKDRFSAERLKGVDSTLKIQPAELGDSAVYLCASSPTSTEAFFGQGTRLTVV.

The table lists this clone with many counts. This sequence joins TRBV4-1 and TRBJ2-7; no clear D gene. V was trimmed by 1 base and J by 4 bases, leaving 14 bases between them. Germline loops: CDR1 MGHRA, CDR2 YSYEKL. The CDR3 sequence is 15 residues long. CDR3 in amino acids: CASSQGEGFRYEQYF. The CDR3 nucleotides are TGCGCCAGCAGCCAAGGAGAAGGGTTTCGGTACGAGCAGTACTTC.

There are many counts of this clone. Written as DNA, the CDR3 is TGCAGTGCTAGAGACAGCTCTGGGGCCAACGTCCTGACTTTC. Translating gives CSARDSSGANVLTF. This chain uses TRBV20-1 with TRBJ2-6; D is uncertain. Looked up from germline, CDR1 is DFQATT and CDR2 is SNEGSKA (reference sequence). CDR3 length equals 14 residues. The germline V and J ends were trimmed by 0 bases and 0 bases, with 3 bases remaining between them.

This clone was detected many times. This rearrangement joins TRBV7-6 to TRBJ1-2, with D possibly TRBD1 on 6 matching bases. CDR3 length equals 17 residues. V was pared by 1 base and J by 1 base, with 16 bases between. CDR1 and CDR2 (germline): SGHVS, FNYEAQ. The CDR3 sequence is CASSLVDGRGDNYGYTF. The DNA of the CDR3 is TGTGCCAGCAGCTTAGTAGATGGCAGGGGCGATAACTATGGCTACACCTTC.

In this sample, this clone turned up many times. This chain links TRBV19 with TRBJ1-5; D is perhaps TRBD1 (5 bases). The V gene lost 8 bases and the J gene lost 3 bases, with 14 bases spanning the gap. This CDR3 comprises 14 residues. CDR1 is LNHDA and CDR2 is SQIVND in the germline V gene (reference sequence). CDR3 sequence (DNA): TGTGCCAGTTCCTTGGAAGGGGCCAATCAGCCCCAGCATTTT. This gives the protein CASSLEGANQPQHF.

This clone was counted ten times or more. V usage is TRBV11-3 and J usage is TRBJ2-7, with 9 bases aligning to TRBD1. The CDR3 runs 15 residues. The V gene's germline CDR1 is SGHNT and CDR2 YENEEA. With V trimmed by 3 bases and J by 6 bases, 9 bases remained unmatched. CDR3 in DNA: TGTGCCAGCAGCTTTACCGGGACAGGGTCCGTCGAGCAGTACTTC. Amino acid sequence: CASSFTGTGSVEQYF.

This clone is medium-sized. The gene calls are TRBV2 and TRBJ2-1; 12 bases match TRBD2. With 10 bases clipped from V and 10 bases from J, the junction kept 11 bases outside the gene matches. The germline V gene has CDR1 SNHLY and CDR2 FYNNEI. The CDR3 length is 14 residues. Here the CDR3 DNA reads TGTGCCAACTCGGGACTAGCGGGCGTCGAAGAGCAGTTCTTC. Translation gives CANSGLAGVEEQFF.

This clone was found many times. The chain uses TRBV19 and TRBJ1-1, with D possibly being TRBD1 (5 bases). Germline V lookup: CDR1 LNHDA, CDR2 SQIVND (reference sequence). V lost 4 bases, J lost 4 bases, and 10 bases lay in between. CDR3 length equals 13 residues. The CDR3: CASSTVGGTEAFF. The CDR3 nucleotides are TGTGCCAGTAGTACGGTGGGGGGCACTGAAGCTTTCTTT.

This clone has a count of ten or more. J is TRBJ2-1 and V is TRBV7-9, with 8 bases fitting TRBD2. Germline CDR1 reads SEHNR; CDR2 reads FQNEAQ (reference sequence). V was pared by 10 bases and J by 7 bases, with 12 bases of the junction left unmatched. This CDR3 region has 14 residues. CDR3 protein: CATDPSGRINEQFF. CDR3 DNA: TGTGCCACCGACCCCAGCGGGAGAATAAATGAGCAGTTCTTC.

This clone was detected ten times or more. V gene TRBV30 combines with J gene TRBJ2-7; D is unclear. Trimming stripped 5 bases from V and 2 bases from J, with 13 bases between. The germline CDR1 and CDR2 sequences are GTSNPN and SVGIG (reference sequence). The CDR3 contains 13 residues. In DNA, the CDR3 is TGTGCCTGGGGGCCAGCGATACCCTACGAGCAGTACTTC. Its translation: CAWGPAIPYEQYF.

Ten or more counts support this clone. This CDR3 reads CASSLTGSAYGYTF. The CDR3, as DNA: TGCGCCAGCAGCCTGACAGGGTCCGCCTATGGCTACACCTTC. The rearrangement links TRBV4-3 to TRBJ1-2, with 7 bases lining up with TRBD1. Trimming removed 4 bases from V and 4 bases from J; junction bases left unmatched: 6. CDR3 size: 14 residues. The germline gives CDR1 LGHNA, CDR2 YSLEER.

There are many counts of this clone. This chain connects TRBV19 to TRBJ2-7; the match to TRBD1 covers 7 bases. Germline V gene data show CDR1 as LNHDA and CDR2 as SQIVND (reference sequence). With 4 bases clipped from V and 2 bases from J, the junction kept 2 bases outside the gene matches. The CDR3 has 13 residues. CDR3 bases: TGTGCCAGTAGTAAAGGGGGCGCCTACGAGCAGTACTTC. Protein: CASSKGGAYEQYF.

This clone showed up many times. The CDR3, as DNA: TGCGCCAGCAGCTTTACGACGAGGAGCTCCTACGAGCAGTACTTC. Translation: CASSFTTRSSYEQYF. The chain carries TRBV5-1 and TRBJ2-7, with D uncertain. Germline CDR1 SGHRS, CDR2 YFSETQ. Trimming took 2 bases from V and 0 from J, leaving 12 bases between them. The CDR3 loop spans 15 amino acids.

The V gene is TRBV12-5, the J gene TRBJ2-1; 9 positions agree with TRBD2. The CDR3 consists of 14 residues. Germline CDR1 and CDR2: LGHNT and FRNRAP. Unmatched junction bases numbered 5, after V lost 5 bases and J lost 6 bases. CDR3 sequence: CASGSGGTINEQFF. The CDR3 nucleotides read TGTGCTAGTGGTAGCGGGGGGACAATCAATGAGCAGTTCTTC.

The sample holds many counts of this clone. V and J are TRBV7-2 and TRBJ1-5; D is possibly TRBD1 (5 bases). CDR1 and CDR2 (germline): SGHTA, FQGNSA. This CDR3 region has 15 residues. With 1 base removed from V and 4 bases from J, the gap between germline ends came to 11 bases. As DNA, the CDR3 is TGTGCCAGCAGCTTAGTGAGGGGTCTAAATCAGCCCCAGCATTTT. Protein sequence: CASSLVRGLNQPQHF.

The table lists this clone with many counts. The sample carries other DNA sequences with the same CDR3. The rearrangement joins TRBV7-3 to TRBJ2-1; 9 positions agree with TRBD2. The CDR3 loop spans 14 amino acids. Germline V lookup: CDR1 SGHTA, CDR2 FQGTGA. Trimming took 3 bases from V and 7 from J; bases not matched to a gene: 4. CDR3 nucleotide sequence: TGTGCCAGCAGCTTTAGCGGGAGTGGGAATGAGCAGTTCTTC. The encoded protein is CASSFSGSGNEQFF.

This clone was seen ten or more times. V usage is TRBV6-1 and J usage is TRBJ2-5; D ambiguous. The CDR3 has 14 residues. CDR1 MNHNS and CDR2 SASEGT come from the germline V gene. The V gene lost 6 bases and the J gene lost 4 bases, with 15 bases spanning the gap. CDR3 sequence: CASRGVGIGETQYF. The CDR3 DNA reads TGTGCCAGCAGGGGCGTGGGGATTGGAGAGACCCAGTACTTC.

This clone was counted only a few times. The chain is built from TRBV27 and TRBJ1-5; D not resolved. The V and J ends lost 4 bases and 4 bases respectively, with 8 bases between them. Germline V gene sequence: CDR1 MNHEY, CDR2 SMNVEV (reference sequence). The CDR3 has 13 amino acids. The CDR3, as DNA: TGTGCCAGCAGTTCATTCCGGAATCAGCCCCAGCATTTT. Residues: CASSSFRNQPQHF.

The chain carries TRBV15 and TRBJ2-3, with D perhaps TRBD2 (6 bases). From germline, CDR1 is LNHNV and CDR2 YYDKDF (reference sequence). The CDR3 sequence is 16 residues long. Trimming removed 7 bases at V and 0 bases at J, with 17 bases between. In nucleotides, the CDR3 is TGTGCCACCATTAGAGTTGCGGGGTTAAGCACAGATACGCAGTATTTT. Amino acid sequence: CATIRVAGLSTDTQYF.

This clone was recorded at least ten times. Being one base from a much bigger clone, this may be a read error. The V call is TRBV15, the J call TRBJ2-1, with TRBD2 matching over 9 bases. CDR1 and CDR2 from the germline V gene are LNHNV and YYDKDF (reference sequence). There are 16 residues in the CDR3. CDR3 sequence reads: CAASRLSGRSRDEQFF. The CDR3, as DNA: TGTGCCGCCAGCAGACTTAGCGGGAGAAGTAGGGATGAGCAGTTCTTC.

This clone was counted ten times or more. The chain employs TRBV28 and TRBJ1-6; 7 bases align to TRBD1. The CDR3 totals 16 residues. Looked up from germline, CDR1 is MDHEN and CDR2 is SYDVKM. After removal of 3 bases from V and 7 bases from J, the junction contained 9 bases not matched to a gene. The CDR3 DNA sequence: TGTGCCAGCAGTTTGCCCTCGGGACAGTCGAATTCACCCCTCCACTTT. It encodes CASSLPSGQSNSPLHF.